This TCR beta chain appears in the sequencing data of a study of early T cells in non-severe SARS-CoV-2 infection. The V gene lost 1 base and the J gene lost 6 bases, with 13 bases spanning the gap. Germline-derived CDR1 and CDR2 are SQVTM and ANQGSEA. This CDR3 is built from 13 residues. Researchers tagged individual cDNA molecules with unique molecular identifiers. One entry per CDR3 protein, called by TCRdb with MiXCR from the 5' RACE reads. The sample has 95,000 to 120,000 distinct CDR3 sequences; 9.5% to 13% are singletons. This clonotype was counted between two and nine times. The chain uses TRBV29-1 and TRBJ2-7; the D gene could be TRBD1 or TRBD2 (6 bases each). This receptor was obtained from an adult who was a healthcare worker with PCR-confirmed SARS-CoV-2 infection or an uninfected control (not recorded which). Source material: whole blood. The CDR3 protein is CSVEGRARGEQYF. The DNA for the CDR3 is TGCAGCGTTGAAGGGAGGGCCAGGGGCGAGCAGTACTTC.